This T cell receptor (beta chain) was sequenced for a study of shared clonotypes between healthy human individuals. The test was conducted at deep level. Genomic DNA from each subset was divided evenly over several immunoSEQ plates. The sequencing of unsorted PBMC DNA took place on ten immunoSEQ deep assay plates. Clones were read by immunoSEQ multiplex PCR, and TCRdb kept only the in-frame ones, dropping some. The sample has about 480,000 clones; 79% are singletons. The germline V gene has CDR1 DFQATT and CDR2 SNEGSKA (reference sequence). V was cut by 6 bases and J by 8 bases, with 10 bases left in between. CDR3 size: 11 residues. Study results and limitations: Only blood samples were collected, and tissue repertoires likely differ.

The sample holds a few counts of this clone. Its cognate antigen is unknown. Other nucleotide sequences in the sample specify the same CDR3. The chain uses TRBV20-1 and TRBJ1-4; D unresolved. Sequencing was done on a sample of PBMCs. The clonotype was recovered from a woman aged 40 to 55 in good health. Some clones in this sample may be carry-over from other donors' samples. CDR3 in amino acids: CSAGWREKLFF. In DNA, the CDR3 is TGCAGTGCCGGCTGGAGGGAAAAACTGTTTTTT.